This passage covers 27 T cell receptor beta chains from one sample sequenced in a study of control samples from healthy donors and cancer patients. Profiled with immunoSEQ multiplex PCR; TCRdb holds only in-frame clones, not every one. The repertoire holds 170,000 or so clones, around 94% seen once, with 1.2% to 1.5% in the top ten. The specimen sequenced was blood. Source of these receptors: a woman between 18 and 29 years old in good health.

The chain carries TRBV2 and TRBJ2-7; D remains unclear. CDR3 length equals 12 residues. The germline CDR1 and CDR2 sequences are SNHLY and FYNNEI. Trimming pared 4 bases from V and 3 bases from J, leaving 7 bases between. CDR3 nucleotide sequence: TGTGCCAGCAGTGGTATAGTCTACGAGCAGTACTTC. Protein: CASSGIVYEQYF. Combining the CDR3 with reference TRBV2 and TRBJ2-7 gives the whole variable domain EPEVTQTPSHQVTQMGQEVILRCVPISNHLYFYWYRQILGQKVEFLVSFYNNEISEKSEIFDDQFSVERPDGSNFTLKIRSTKLEDSAMYFCASSGIVYEQYFGPGTRLTVT.

The V and J genes are TRBV3-1 (or the pseudogene TRBV3-2) and TRBJ2-1, with no clear D. The CDR3 is made up of 16 amino acids. Germline loops: CDR1 LGHDT, CDR2 YNNKEL (reference sequence). Deletions cut 2 bases from V and 4 bases from J, with 15 bases between. The CDR3 is CASSQNLAGLYNEQFF. CDR3 DNA: TGTGCCAGCAGCCAAAATCTGGCCGGGCTGTACAATGAGCAGTTCTTC.

DNA for the CDR3: TGTGCCAGCAGTTCTCGTACAGATGGCTACACCTTC. Translation gives CASSSRTDGYTF. The rearrangement uses TRBV28 and TRBJ1-2; D gene unclear. Trimming stripped 4 bases from V and 6 bases from J, with 9 bases between. This CDR3 comprises 12 residues. Germline CDR1 reads MDHEN; CDR2 reads SYDVKM.

V and J are TRBV5-1 and TRBJ1-4; D uncertain. Germline CDR1 and CDR2: SGHRS and YFSETQ. The CDR3 covers 14 residues. Trimming pared 4 bases from V and 3 bases from J, leaving 10 bases between. The chain's CDR3 is CASSPRWANEKLFF. The CDR3 nucleotides are TGCGCCAGCAGCCCTCGGTGGGCTAATGAAAAACTGTTTTTT.

This chain connects TRBV24-1 to TRBJ2-6, with TRBD1 as a possible D gene (6 bases). The CDR3 length is 16 residues. The germline CDR1 and CDR2 sequences are KGHDR and SFDVKD. Trimming stripped 3 bases from V and 4 bases from J, with 12 bases between. The DNA for the CDR3 is TGTGCCACCAGTGATCCCACCGGACAGGGGGCCAACGTCCTGACTTTC. Translating gives CATSDPTGQGANVLTF.

This clone was picked up one time. This sequence joins TRBV5-5 and TRBJ1-1, with unresolved D. This CDR3 region has 13 residues. CDR1 and CDR2 from the germline V gene are SGHKS and YYEKEE (reference sequence). Trimming took 3 bases from V and 4 from J, leaving 10 bases between them. The CDR3 sequence: CASSSPSPTEAFF. CDR3 bases: TGTGCCAGCAGCTCGCCGTCCCCCACTGAAGCTTTCTTT. The full variable domain, rest sourced from reference TRBV5-5 and TRBJ1-1, is DAGVTQSPTHLIKTRGQQVTLRCSPISGHKSVSWYQQVLGQGPQFIFQYYEKEERGRGNFPDRFSARQFPNYSSELNVNALLLGDSALYLCASSSPSPTEAFFGQGTRLTVV.

The chain couples TRBV7-9 to TRBJ2-1; 13 nucleotides line up with TRBD2. CDR1 SEHNR and CDR2 FQNEAQ come from the germline V gene (reference sequence). The V and J ends lost 5 bases and 6 bases, in that order; junction bases with no gene match: 16. The CDR3 spans 19 residues. The CDR3: CASSPGWATSGRAGNEQFF. CDR3 sequence (DNA): TGTGCCAGCAGCCCCGGGTGGGCAACTAGCGGGAGGGCCGGCAATGAGCAGTTCTTC.

This chain connects TRBV9 to TRBJ2-3; TRBD1 matches 7 bases. Germline V gene lookup returns CDR1 SGDLS and CDR2 YYNGEE. The V segment lost 4 bases and the J segment 1 base; nucleotides outside the gene matches: 6. This CDR3 is 15 amino acids long. The CDR3 spells CASSLDGQGTDTQYF. The CDR3 DNA reads as TGTGCCAGCAGCCTTGATGGACAGGGCACAGATACGCAGTATTTT.

CDR3 protein: CASSITSGAYNEQFF. The CDR3 DNA reads TGTGCCAGTAGTATTACTAGCGGGGCCTACAATGAGCAGTTCTTC. This chain uses TRBV19 with TRBJ2-1; 10 bases agree with TRBD2. The germline V gene has CDR1 LNHDA and CDR2 SQIVND (reference sequence). The CDR3 is 15 amino acids. With V trimmed by 3 bases and J by 2 bases, 1 base remained unmatched.

The V gene is TRBV29-1, the J gene TRBJ1-4; D unresolved. Germline assignment: CDR1 SQVTM and CDR2 ANQGSEA. With 2 bases removed from V and 5 bases from J, the gap between germline ends came to 3 bases. This CDR3 contains 11 residues. CDR3 region: CSVEQNEKLFF. The CDR3 nucleotides read TGCAGCGTTGAACAGAATGAAAAACTGTTTTTT.

The chain combines TRBV4-1 with TRBJ2-1, with D tentatively TRBD1 (6 bases). V was pared by 0 bases and J by 0 bases, with 9 bases between. In germline, CDR1 is MGHRA, CDR2 YSYEKL. The CDR3 runs 16 residues. The CDR3 sequence: CASSQDQGGSYNEQFF. The CDR3 region has the DNA TGCGCCAGCAGCCAAGATCAAGGGGGCTCCTACAATGAGCAGTTCTTC.

CDR3 DNA: TGTGCCAGCAGCTTATCATCCCTGAATGAGCAGTTCTTC. Its translation: CASSLSSLNEQFF. The rearrangement uses TRBV7-2 and TRBJ2-1; D uncertain. The V gene's germline CDR1 is SGHTA and CDR2 FQGNSA. The CDR3 runs to 13 residues. Trimming cost V 2 bases and J 7 bases, with 9 bases left between them.

The chain uses TRBV27 and TRBJ2-3; no firm D call. Trimming removed 5 bases at V and 4 bases at J, with 13 bases between. The germline V gene encodes CDR1 MNHEY and CDR2 SMNVEV (reference sequence). The CDR3 length is 14 residues. For the CDR3, the DNA is TGTGCCAGCAGTCCGAACCCAATAGCAGATACGCAGTATTTT. Its translation: CASSPNPIADTQYF.

The rearrangement links TRBV4-2 to TRBJ2-3, with D maybe TRBD1 (6 bases). Germline V gives CDR1 LGHNA, CDR2 YNFKEQ. The germline V and J ends were trimmed by 4 bases and 3 bases, with 17 bases remaining between them. This CDR3 region has 16 residues. CDR3 region: CASSRVGAGVTDTQYF. The CDR3 DNA follows: TGTGCCAGCAGCCGGGTGGGGGCAGGGGTAACAGATACGCAGTATTTT.

The rearrangement joins TRBV5-6 to TRBJ1-2; 7 bases agree with TRBD1. Looked up from germline, CDR1 is SGHDT and CDR2 is YYEEEE. The CDR3 consists of 14 residues. V lost 5 bases, J lost 7 bases, and 11 bases stayed unmatched. The CDR3 nucleotides read TGTGCCAGCAGTTCTACGACAGGGTGGGGTGGCTACACCTTC. Translated, it gives CASSSTTGWGGYTF.

The V gene is TRBV6-2 or TRBV6-3, the J gene TRBJ2-7, with D tentatively TRBD1 (6 bases). Germline V gives CDR1 MNHEY, CDR2 SVGEGT. The germline V and J ends were trimmed by 5 bases and 4 bases, with 12 bases remaining between them. The CDR3 is 13 residues long. DNA for the CDR3: TGTGCCAGCAGTCCAGAACAGGGATACGAGCAGTACTTC. It translates to CASSPEQGYEQYF.

The rearrangement uses TRBV2 and TRBJ2-7; D is ambiguous. There are 14 residues in the CDR3. Trimming left V 1 base short and J 12 bases short, with 19 bases between. CDR1 and CDR2 (germline): SNHLY, FYNNEI. CDR3 protein: CASSEVNGSEGRYF. CDR3 sequence (DNA): TGTGCCAGCAGTGAAGTTAACGGGTCGGAAGGGCGGTACTTC.

In DNA form, the CDR3 reads TGTGCCAGCAGCAAAGGTCGCCATAGAACGGGATGTCAGCCCCAGCATTTT. It translates to CASSKGRHRTGCQPQHF. This chain joins TRBV21-1 and TRBJ1-5. TRBV21-1 counts as a pseudogene. There are 17 residues in the CDR3.

The CDR3 nucleotides are TGTGCCAGCAGGGTAGGACTAGCGGGAGCTCACGGGGAGCTGTTTTTT. Protein product: CASRVGLAGAHGELFF. The chain uses TRBV2 and TRBJ2-2; 13 bases are shared with TRBD2. Germline V gene data show CDR1 as SNHLY and CDR2 as FYNNEI. V lost 6 bases to trimming and J lost 7 bases; unmatched junction nucleotides: 8. The CDR3 runs to 16 residues.

This clone was recorded only once. V gene TRBV5-1 combines with J gene TRBJ2-7, with TRBD1 matching over 8 bases. The length of the CDR3 is 14 residues. The V segment lost 4 bases and the J segment 4 bases; nucleotides outside the gene matches: 7. Germline loops: CDR1 SGHRS, CDR2 YFSETQ. The CDR3 DNA reads as TGCGCCAGCAGCAAGGGGACAGGACGTTACGAGCAGTACTTC. This encodes CASSKGTGRYEQYF.

V is TRBV4-1 and J is TRBJ2-1; 8 nucleotides line up with TRBD2. V lost 3 bases, J lost 7 bases, and 8 bases stayed unmatched. The CDR3 loop spans 15 amino acids. CDR1 is MGHRA and CDR2 is YSYEKL in the germline V gene. The CDR3 spells CASSQVGLALNEQFF. The CDR3 region has the DNA TGCGCCAGCAGCCAGGTAGGACTAGCACTAAATGAGCAGTTCTTC.

The rearrangement uses TRBV19 and TRBJ2-2, with D perhaps matching TRBD2 (5 bases). The CDR3 totals 12 residues. With 6 bases removed from V and 5 bases from J, the gap between germline ends came to 7 bases. Germline-derived CDR1 and CDR2 are LNHDA and SQIVND (reference sequence). The CDR3, as DNA: TGTGCCAGTAGAGAGCGGACCGGGGAGCTGTTTTTT. It translates to CASRERTGELFF.

The rearrangement joins TRBV28 to TRBJ2-7, with a possible D match to TRBD2 (7 bases). CDR3 length: 13 residues. The germline CDR1 and CDR2 sequences are MDHEN and SYDVKM. Trimming cost V 11 bases and J 7 bases, with 21 bases left between them. Here the CDR3 DNA reads TGTGCCGCGAAGGGGGAGGGTGGAGGAGAGCAGTACTTC. Residues: CAAKGEGGGEQYF. Full variable domain (remainder filled in from reference TRBV28 and TRBJ2-7): DVKVTQSSRYLVKRTGEKVFLECVQDMDHENMFWYRQDPGLGLRLIYFSYDVKMKEKGDIPEGYSVSREKKERFSLILESASTNQTSMYLCAAKGEGGGEQYFGPGTRLTVT.

The chain links TRBV5-1 to TRBJ1-4, with D possibly TRBD1 on 6 matching bases. The CDR3 contains 15 residues. From germline, CDR1 is SGHRS and CDR2 YFSETQ. V was pared by 3 bases and J by 3 bases, with 12 bases between. The CDR3 here is CASSSDRWSNEKLFF. CDR3 in DNA: TGCGCCAGCAGCTCTGACAGGTGGTCTAATGAAAAACTGTTTTTT.

The chain recombines TRBV6-1 with TRBJ1-3; no clear D gene. V lost 3 bases and J lost 8, with 14 bases in between. The CDR3 loop spans 14 amino acids. The V gene's germline CDR1 is MNHNS and CDR2 SASEGT. CDR3 loop: CASSDPRTLDTIYF. The DNA of the CDR3 is TGTGCCAGCAGTGACCCGAGGACGCTGGACACCATATATTTT.

The chain combines TRBV27 with TRBJ1-2, with D unresolved. V was shortened by 2 bases and J by 5 bases, with 18 bases between the two germline ends. In germline, CDR1 is MNHEY, CDR2 SMNVEV (reference sequence). The CDR3 runs 16 residues. The CDR3: CASSLGAPGGLYGYTF. DNA of the CDR3: TGTGCCAGCAGTTTAGGTGCCCCGGGCGGGTTGTATGGCTACACCTTC.

The chain is built from TRBV15 and TRBJ1-4; 7 bases fit TRBD1. With 3 bases clipped from V and 4 bases from J, the junction kept 5 bases outside the gene matches. Germline CDR1 LNHNV, CDR2 YYDKDF (reference sequence). The CDR3 is made up of 15 amino acids. The CDR3 protein is CATSSRDRHNEKLFF. The DNA for the CDR3 is TGTGCCACCAGCAGCCGGGACAGACATAATGAAAAACTGTTTTTT.